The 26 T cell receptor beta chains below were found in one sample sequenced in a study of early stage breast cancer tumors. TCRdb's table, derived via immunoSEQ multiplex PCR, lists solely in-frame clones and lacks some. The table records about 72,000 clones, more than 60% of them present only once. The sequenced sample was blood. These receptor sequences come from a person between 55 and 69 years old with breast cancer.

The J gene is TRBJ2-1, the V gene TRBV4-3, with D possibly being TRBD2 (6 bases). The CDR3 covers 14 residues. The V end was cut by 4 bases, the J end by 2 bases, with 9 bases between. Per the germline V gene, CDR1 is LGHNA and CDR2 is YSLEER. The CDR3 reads CASSRGGAYNEQFF. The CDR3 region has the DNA TGCGCCAGCAGCCGCGGCGGGGCCTACAATGAGCAGTTCTTC.

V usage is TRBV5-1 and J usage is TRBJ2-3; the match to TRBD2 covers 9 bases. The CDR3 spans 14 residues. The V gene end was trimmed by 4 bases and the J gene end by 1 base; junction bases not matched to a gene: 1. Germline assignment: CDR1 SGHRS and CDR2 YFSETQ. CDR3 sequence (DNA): TGCGCCAGCAGCGTAGCGGGGGGCACAGATACGCAGTATTTT. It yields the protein CASSVAGGTDTQYF.

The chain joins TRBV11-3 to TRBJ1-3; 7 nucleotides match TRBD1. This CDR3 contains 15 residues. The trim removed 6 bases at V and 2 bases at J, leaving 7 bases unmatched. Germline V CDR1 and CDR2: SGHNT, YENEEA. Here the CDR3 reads CASRTLRGTGNTIYF. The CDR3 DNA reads TGTGCCAGCAGAACCCTCAGGGGGACTGGAAACACCATATATTTT.

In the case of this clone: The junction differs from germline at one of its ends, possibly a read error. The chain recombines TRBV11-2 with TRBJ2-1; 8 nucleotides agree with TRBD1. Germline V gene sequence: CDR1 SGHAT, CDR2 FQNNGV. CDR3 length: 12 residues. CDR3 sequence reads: CASSGQGYEQFF. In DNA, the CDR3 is TGTGCCAGCAGTGGACAGGGCTATGAACAGTTCTTC.

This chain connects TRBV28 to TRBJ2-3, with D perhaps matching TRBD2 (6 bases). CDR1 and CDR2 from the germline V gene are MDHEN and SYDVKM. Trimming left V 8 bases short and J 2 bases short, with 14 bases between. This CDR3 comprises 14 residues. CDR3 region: CASGVGTFTDTQYF. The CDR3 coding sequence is TGTGCCAGCGGGGTGGGGACTTTCACAGATACGCAGTATTTT. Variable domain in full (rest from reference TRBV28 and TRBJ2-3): DVKVTQSSRYLVKRTGEKVFLECVQDMDHENMFWYRQDPGLGLRLIYFSYDVKMKEKGDIPEGYSVSREKKERFSLILESASTNQTSMYLCASGVGTFTDTQYFGPGTRLTVL.

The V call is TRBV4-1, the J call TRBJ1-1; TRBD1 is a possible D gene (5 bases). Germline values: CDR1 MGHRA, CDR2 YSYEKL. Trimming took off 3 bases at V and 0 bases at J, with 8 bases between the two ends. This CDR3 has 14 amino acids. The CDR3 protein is CASSQRQLNTEAFF. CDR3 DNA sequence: TGCGCCAGCAGCCAGAGACAGTTGAACACTGAAGCTTTCTTT.

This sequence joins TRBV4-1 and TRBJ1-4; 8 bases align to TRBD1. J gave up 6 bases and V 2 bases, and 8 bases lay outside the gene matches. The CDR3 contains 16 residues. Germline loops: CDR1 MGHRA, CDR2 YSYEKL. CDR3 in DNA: TGCGCCAGCAGCCAAACCCAAGGACAGGGTTATGAAAAACTGTTTTTT. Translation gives CASSQTQGQGYEKLFF.

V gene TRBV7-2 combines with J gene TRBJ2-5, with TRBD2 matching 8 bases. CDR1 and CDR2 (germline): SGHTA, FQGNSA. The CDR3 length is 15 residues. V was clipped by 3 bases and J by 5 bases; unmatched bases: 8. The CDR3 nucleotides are TGTGCCAGCAGCTTTACAGCGGGAGCCGGTGAGACCCAGTACTTC. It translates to CASSFTAGAGETQYF.

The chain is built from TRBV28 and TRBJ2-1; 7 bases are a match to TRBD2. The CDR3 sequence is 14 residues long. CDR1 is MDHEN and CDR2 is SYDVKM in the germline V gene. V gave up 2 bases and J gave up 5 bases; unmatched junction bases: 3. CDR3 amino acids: CASSLGLADNEQFF. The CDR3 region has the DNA TGTGCCAGCAGTTTAGGTCTAGCGGACAATGAGCAGTTCTTC.

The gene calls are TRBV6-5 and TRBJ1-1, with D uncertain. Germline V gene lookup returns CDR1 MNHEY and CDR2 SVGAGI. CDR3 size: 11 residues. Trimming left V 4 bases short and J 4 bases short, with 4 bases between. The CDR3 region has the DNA TGTGCCAGCAGTTGGGGCACTGAAGCTTTCTTT. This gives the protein CASSWGTEAFF.

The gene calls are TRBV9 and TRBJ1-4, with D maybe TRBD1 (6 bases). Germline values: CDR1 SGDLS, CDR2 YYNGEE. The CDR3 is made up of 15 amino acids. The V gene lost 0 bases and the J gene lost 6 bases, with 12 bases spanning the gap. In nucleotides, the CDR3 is TGTGCCAGCAGCGTAGATGGGACACTGGATGAAAAACTGTTTTTT. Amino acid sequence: CASSVDGTLDEKLFF.

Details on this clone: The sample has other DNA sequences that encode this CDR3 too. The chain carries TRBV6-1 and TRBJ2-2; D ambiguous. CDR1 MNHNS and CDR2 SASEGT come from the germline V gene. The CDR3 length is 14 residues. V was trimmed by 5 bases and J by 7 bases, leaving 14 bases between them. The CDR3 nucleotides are TGTGCCAGCAGTTCCGGCACCGGGTACGGGGAGCTGTTTTTT. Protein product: CASSSGTGYGELFF.

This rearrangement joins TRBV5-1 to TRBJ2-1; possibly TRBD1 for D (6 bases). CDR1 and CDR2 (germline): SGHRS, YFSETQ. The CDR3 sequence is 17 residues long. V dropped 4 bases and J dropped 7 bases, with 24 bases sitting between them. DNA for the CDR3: TGCGCCAGCAGCGGGGGCAGGGGCTCCGATGGGGGAAATGAGCAGTTCTTC. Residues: CASSGGRGSDGGNEQFF.

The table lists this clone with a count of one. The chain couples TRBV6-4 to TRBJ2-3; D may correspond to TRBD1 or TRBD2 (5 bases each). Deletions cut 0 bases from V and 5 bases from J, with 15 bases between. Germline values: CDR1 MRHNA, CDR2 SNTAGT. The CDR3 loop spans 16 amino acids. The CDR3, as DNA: TGTGCCAGCAGTGACTCGAGGGGAGAGGGGCGAGATACGCAGTATTTT. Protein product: CASSDSRGEGRDTQYF.

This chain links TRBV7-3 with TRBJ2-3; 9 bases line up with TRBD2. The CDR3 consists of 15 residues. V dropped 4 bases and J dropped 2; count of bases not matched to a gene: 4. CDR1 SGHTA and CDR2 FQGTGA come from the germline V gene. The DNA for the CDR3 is TGTGCCAGCAGCTCGTTAGCGGGGGTCACAGATACGCAGTATTTT. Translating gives CASSSLAGVTDTQYF.

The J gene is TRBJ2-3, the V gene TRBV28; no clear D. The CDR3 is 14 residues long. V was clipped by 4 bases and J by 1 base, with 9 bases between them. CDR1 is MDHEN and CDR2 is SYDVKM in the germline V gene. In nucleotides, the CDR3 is TGTGCCAGCAGTTCTTTGACTCGCACAGATACGCAGTATTTT. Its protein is CASSSLTRTDTQYF.

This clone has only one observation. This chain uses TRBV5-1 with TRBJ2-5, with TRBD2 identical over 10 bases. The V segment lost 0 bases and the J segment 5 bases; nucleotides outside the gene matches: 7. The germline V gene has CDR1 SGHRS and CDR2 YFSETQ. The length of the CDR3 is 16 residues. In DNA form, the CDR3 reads TGCGCCAGCAGCTTGGCAGCGGGGGGGCCCAGGGAGACCCAGTACTTC. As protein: CASSLAAGGPRETQYF. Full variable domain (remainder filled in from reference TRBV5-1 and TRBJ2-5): KAGVTQTPRYLIKTRGQQVTLSCSPISGHRSVSWYQQTPGQGLQFLFEYFSETQRNKGNFPGRFSGRQFSNSRSEMNVSTLELGDSALYLCASSLAAGGPRETQYFGPGTRLLVL.

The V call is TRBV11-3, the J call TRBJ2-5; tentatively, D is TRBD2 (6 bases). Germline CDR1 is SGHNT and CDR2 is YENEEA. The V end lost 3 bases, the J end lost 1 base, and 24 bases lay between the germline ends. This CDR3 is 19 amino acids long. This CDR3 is CASSFYPPFGGTPQETQYF. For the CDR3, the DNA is TGTGCCAGCAGCTTTTACCCTCCTTTTGGGGGGACTCCCCAAGAGACCCAGTACTTC. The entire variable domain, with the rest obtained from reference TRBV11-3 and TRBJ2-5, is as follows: EAGVVQSPRYKIIEKKQPVAFWCNPISGHNTLYWYLQNLGQGPELLIRYENEEAVDDSQLPKDRFSAERLKGVDSTLKIQPAELGDSAVYLCASSFYPPFGGTPQETQYFGPGTRLLVL.

This CDR3 reads CASSLRGRTEAFF. In DNA, the CDR3 is TGTGCCAGCAGCTTGCGGGGGAGGACTGAAGCTTTCTTT. This chain links TRBV11-3 with TRBJ1-1; tentative D call: TRBD1 (5 bases). Germline V gene sequence: CDR1 SGHNT, CDR2 YENEEA. This CDR3 comprises 13 residues. The V gene lost 3 bases and the J gene lost 5 bases, with 10 bases spanning the gap.

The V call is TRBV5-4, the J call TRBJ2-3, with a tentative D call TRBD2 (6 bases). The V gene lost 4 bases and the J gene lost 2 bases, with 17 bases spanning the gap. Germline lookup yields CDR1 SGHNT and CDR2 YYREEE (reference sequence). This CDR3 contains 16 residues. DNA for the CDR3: TGTGCCAGCAGCCCCCGGAGGGAGGTTCCCACAGATACGCAGTATTTT. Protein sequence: CASSPRREVPTDTQYF.

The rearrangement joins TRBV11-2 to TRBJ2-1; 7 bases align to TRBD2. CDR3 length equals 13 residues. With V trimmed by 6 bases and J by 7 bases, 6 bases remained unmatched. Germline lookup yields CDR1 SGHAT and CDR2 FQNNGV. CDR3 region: CASRTTGGNEQFF. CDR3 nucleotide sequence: TGTGCCAGCAGAACCACCGGGGGGAATGAGCAGTTCTTC.

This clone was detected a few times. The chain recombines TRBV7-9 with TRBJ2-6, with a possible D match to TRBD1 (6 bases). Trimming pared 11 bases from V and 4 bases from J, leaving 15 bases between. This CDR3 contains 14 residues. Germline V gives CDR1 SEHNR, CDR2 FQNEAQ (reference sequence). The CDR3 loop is CAGPTGIGANVLTF. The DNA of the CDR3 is TGTGCCGGACCTACAGGGATCGGGGCCAACGTCCTGACTTTC.

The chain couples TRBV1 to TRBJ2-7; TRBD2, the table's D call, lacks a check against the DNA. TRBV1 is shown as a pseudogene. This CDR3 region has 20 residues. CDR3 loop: CTSSRDPGLAGGPVGHEQYF. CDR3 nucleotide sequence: TGCACCAGCAGCCGGGACCCGGGACTAGCGGGAGGGCCGGTCGGTCACGAGCAGTACTTC.

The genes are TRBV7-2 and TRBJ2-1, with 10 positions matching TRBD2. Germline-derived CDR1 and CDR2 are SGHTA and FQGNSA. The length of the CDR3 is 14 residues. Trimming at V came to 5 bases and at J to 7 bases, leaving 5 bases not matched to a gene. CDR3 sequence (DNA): TGTGCCAGCAGCGCCGGACTAGCGGAAAATGAGCAGTTCTTC. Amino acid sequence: CASSAGLAENEQFF.

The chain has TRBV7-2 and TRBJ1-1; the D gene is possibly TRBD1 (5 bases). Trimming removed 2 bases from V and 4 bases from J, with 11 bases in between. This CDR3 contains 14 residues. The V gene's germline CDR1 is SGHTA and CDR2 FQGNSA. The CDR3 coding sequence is TGTGCCAGCAGCTTACTGGGGGATGTCACTGAAGCTTTCTTT. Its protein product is CASSLLGDVTEAFF.

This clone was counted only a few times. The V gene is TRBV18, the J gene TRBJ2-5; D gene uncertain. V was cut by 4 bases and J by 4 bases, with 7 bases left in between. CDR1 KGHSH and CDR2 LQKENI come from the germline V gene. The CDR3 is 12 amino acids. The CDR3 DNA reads TGTGCCAGCTCACAACTGACAGAGACCCAGTACTTC. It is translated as CASSQLTETQYF.